The T cell receptor (beta chain) described here comes from a study of T cells in Graves' hyperthyroidism and ophthalmopathy. The CDR3 consists of 15 residues. Germline trimming cut 0 bases from V and 7 bases from J; bases unmatched to any gene: 6. Germline CDR1 and CDR2: DFQATT and SNEGSKA (reference sequence). To note about this clonotype: Its antigen is unknown.

Study-wide findings and caveats: Model predictions of ophthalmopathy came a median approximately seven months before onset.

Stable Graves' hyperthyroidism meant no ophthalmopathy progression within 18 months. PBMCs stemmed from more than 7.5 ml fresh peripheral blood. RNA transcripts were the template for amplifying TCR beta CDR3 regions. Using the HTBI primer set, a first-round RT-PCR was run on the TCR CDR3. TCRdb recomputed calls from the multiplex PCR reads with MiXCR, one row per CDR3 protein. Among about 100,000 distinct CDR3 sequences listed, about 16% were seen once. This rearrangement joins TRBV20-1 to TRBJ2-1; TRBD2 agrees at 10 bases. Input material: blood. This sequence originates from a woman between 45 and 65 years old with Graves' hyperthyroidism. The CDR3 region has the DNA TGCAGTGCTAGAGAGGCGGCTAGCGGGGGAAATGAGCAGTTCTTC. Translated: CSAREAASGGNEQFF.